This entry is about one T cell receptor beta chain. Healthy adults negative for HIV, lacking recent acute infections or vaccinations, served as donors. Within Nashville, Tennessee resided all donors, each a Caucasian adult. The data stem from a study of shared clonotypes between healthy human individuals. Across the study: Each donor contributed plates that comprised three CD4 naive, three CD4 memory, two CD8 naive and one CD8 memory.

CDR3 size: 16 residues. Each PCR replicate from the sorted subsets contained about 200 ng DNA, which is some 32,000 T cell genomes. Clones were read by immunoSEQ multiplex PCR, and TCRdb kept only the in-frame ones, dropping some. This table has more than 2,000,000 clones, approximately 93% appearing once. The gene calls are TRBV21-1 and TRBJ1-2. TRBV21-1 is a documented pseudogene. Sequencing used naive CD4+ T cells from PBMCs. Subset specified: CD45RA+ positively selected. The TCR comes from a man aged 18-30 years in good health. Some clones in this sample may be carry-over from other donors' samples. CDR3 in amino acids: CASSKPPGLKGYGYTF. The CDR3, as DNA: TGTGCCAGCAGCAAACCCCCGGGATTGAAGGGCTATGGCTACACCTTC.